Shown below are 14 T cell receptor beta chains from a single sample sequenced in a study of blood T cell repertoires in COVID-19. Data came from immunoSEQ multiplex PCR; TCRdb stores just in-frame clones and leaves some out. The sample lists roughly 160,000 clones, more than 75% seen once, with roughly 2.5% in the top ten. What was sequenced was peripheral blood. The receptors here all came from a woman older than 75 with COVID-19, enrolled during active disease.

The V and J genes are TRBV11-2 and TRBJ2-7; 10 bases are a match to TRBD2. Losses at the gene ends were 1 base for V and 1 base for J; bases not matched to a gene: 1. Germline V gene data show CDR1 as SGHAT and CDR2 as FQNNGV. This CDR3 region has 15 residues. The CDR3 DNA is TGTGCCAGCAGCTTAGCACTAGCGGGATCCTACGAGCAGTACTTC. Its protein product is CASSLALAGSYEQYF. Full variable domain (remainder filled in from reference TRBV11-2 and TRBJ2-7): EAGVAQSPRYKIIEKRQSVAFWCNPISGHATLYWYQQILGQGPKLLIQFQNNGVVDDSQLPKDRFSAERLKGVDSTLKIQPAKLEDSAVYLCASSLALAGSYEQYFGPGTRLTVT.

The chain joins TRBV6-2 or TRBV6-3 to TRBJ1-5; D is perhaps TRBD1 (5 bases). The CDR3 runs to 16 residues. Germline V gives CDR1 MNHEY, CDR2 SVGEGT. Between the trimmed V and J ends, which lost 4 bases and 2 bases, there was a span of 15 bases. CDR3 loop: CASSFPQEWGNQPQHF. The DNA of the CDR3 is TGTGCCAGCAGTTTTCCACAGGAGTGGGGCAATCAGCCCCAGCATTTT.

This clone was detected a few times. The chain couples TRBV2 to TRBJ2-7, with TRBD2 identical over 8 bases. Germline CDR1 reads SNHLY; CDR2 reads FYNNEI. The V and J ends lost 6 bases and 6 bases, in that order; junction bases with no gene match: 7. The CDR3 contains 13 residues. The CDR3 loop is CASRGGTRSEQYF. The CDR3 DNA sequence: TGTGCCAGCAGGGGCGGGACTAGAAGCGAGCAGTACTTC.

This clone is a singleton in its sample. The V call is TRBV5-4, the J call TRBJ1-1; D not certain. This CDR3 contains 13 residues. V was shortened by 5 bases and J by 6 bases, with 14 bases between the two germline ends. Germline-derived CDR1 and CDR2 are SGHNT and YYREEE (reference sequence). CDR3 nucleotide sequence: TGTGCCAGCAGTAATAGCCCGGAGGCTGAAGCTTTCTTT. This gives the protein CASSNSPEAEAFF.

The chain has TRBV11-2 and TRBJ2-7; 8 nucleotides line up with TRBD1. With 5 bases clipped from V and 1 base from J, the junction kept 10 bases outside the gene matches. From germline, CDR1 is SGHAT and CDR2 FQNNGV. The CDR3 is 16 residues long. CDR3 in amino acids: CASSPARDRPSYEQYF. The DNA of the CDR3 is TGTGCCAGCAGCCCCGCGCGGGACAGGCCTTCCTACGAGCAGTACTTC.

The rearrangement links TRBV25-1 to TRBJ1-2, with no clear D. CDR1 is MGHDK, CDR2 SYGVNS, per germline. Deletions cut 3 bases from V and 8 bases from J, with 16 bases between. The length of the CDR3 is 14 residues. The CDR3 nucleotides read TGTGCCAGCAGTGATCCGAACAGAGTAGGAGGCTACACCTTC. It codes for CASSDPNRVGGYTF.

The chain has TRBV6-2 or TRBV6-3 and TRBJ2-3; 14 bases are shared with TRBD2. CDR3 size: 20 residues. The V gene's germline CDR1 is MNHEY and CDR2 SVGEGT. Germline trimming cut 5 bases from V and 0 bases from J; bases unmatched to any gene: 13. For the CDR3, the DNA is TGTGCCAGCAGTCGCCGGACCGGGACTAGCGGGAGATTGAGCACAGATACGCAGTATTTT. Protein: CASSRRTGTSGRLSTDTQYF.

This chain links TRBV28 with TRBJ2-7, with D possibly matching TRBD1 (5 bases). The CDR3 runs to 12 residues. Trimming pared 6 bases from V and 5 bases from J, leaving 11 bases between. The germline CDR1 and CDR2 sequences are MDHEN and SYDVKM. The CDR3 nucleotides are TGTGCCAGCAGGTCACAGGACAACGAGCAGTACTTC. It translates to CASRSQDNEQYF.

Only a few counts were recorded for this clone. The V gene is TRBV11-1, the J gene TRBJ1-2, with 9 nucleotides matching TRBD1. Germline CDR1 reads SGHAT; CDR2 reads FQDESV (reference sequence). The trim removed 5 bases at V and 7 bases at J, leaving 5 bases unmatched. The CDR3 sequence is 13 residues long. CDR3 nucleotide sequence: TGTGCCAGCAGCAAGAGGACAGGGGCTGGCTACACCTTC. Its translation is CASSKRTGAGYTF. Full variable domain (outside the CDR3, taken from reference TRBV11-1 and TRBJ1-2): EAEVAQSPRYKITEKSQAVAFWCDPISGHATLYWYRQILGQGPELLVQFQDESVVDDSQLPKDRFSAERLKGVDSTLKIQPAELGDSAMYLCASSKRTGAGYTFGSGTRLTVV.

This clone was counted a few times. The chain links TRBV3-1 (or the pseudogene TRBV3-2) to TRBJ1-1; D is uncertain. Germline V CDR1 and CDR2: LGHDT, YNNKEL (reference sequence). The V end was cut by 3 bases, the J end by 8 bases, with 16 bases between. There are 14 residues in the CDR3. The DNA of the CDR3 is TGTGCCAGCAGCCACACAATTCTCGGGGTGGAAGCTTTCTTT. Protein: CASSHTILGVEAFF.

The chain carries TRBV7-9 and TRBJ1-6; 9 bases are a match to TRBD1. Germline V gene data show CDR1 as SEHNR and CDR2 as FQNEAQ (reference sequence). With V trimmed by 5 bases and J by 7 bases, 6 bases remained unmatched. CDR3 size: 15 residues. In nucleotides, the CDR3 is TGTGCCAGCAGCCCTTTAGGACAGGGGAATTCACCCCTCCACTTT. It is translated as CASSPLGQGNSPLHF.

The genes are TRBV19 and TRBJ2-6; 8 bases align to TRBD1. Losses at the gene ends were 5 bases for V and 1 base for J; bases not matched to a gene: 13. This CDR3 comprises 19 residues. Germline assignment: CDR1 LNHDA and CDR2 SQIVND (reference sequence). CDR3 region: CASSLRGGQGMSGANVLTF. The CDR3 coding sequence is TGTGCCAGTAGTCTAAGGGGCGGACAGGGAATGTCTGGGGCCAACGTCCTGACTTTC.

The chain joins TRBV5-1 to TRBJ2-7, with a possible D match to TRBD2 (6 bases). V lost 4 bases and J lost 4, with 30 bases in between. The CDR3 runs to 19 residues. In germline, CDR1 is SGHRS, CDR2 YFSETQ. CDR3 loop: CASSPGWTTGFVVPYEQYF. The CDR3 region has the DNA TGCGCCAGCAGCCCCGGGTGGACTACCGGCTTCGTGGTACCATACGAGCAGTACTTC.

V and J are TRBV6-2 or TRBV6-3 and TRBJ1-1; possibly TRBD1 for D (5 bases). The germline V gene has CDR1 MNHEY and CDR2 SVGEGT. Trimming took 5 bases from V and 5 from J, leaving 12 bases between them. CDR3 length: 13 residues. The CDR3 sequence: CASSPRVQTEAFF. CDR3 coding DNA: TGTGCCAGCAGTCCCAGGGTTCAGACTGAAGCTTTCTTT.